These 21 T cell receptor beta chains were all obtained from the same sample, sequenced in a study of beta chain features in type 1 diabetes. Overall study results and limits: Shortening of TCRB CDR3s, moderate but significant, appeared in all four CD4+ subsets of Type 1 diabetes patients.

Investigators reverse transcribed all isolated RNA, so they sequenced expressed TCRB transcripts. Repertoires were generated with immunoSEQ multiplex PCR, while TCRdb's copy carries only in-frame clones and drops some. The repertoire holds 400,000 or so clones, with roughly 9.8% as singletons. Their antigens remain unidentified. What was sequenced was central memory CD4+ T cells from blood. These receptors all stem from a man younger than 40 with type 1 diabetes.

This sequence joins TRBV6-1 and TRBJ2-1; D gene uncertain. Germline V lookup: CDR1 MNHNS, CDR2 SASEGT. Trimming took 3 bases from V and 6 from J, leaving 6 bases between them. The CDR3 is 12 amino acids. CDR3 loop: CASSEGINEQFF. CDR3 nucleotide sequence: TGTGCCAGCAGTGAGGGGATCAATGAGCAGTTCTTC.

This chain connects TRBV28 to TRBJ2-3; possible D gene TRBD1, 6 bases. CDR1 MDHEN and CDR2 SYDVKM come from the germline V gene. V lost 7 bases and J 3 bases, leaving 11 bases between the germline ends. This CDR3 comprises 13 residues. The CDR3 DNA is TGTGCCAGCAACCCTGGACAGACAGATACGCAGTATTTT. It codes for CASNPGQTDTQYF.

This clone was seen at least ten times. The chain carries TRBV19 and TRBJ2-7; perhaps TRBD1 as D (5 bases). Trimming left V 3 bases short and J 7 bases short, with 16 bases between. The CDR3 sequence is 14 residues long. Germline CDR1 LNHDA, CDR2 SQIVND (reference sequence). CDR3 nucleotide sequence: TGTGCCAGTAGTATCATGGTAGGGGCGGATGAGCAGTACTTC. This gives the protein CASSIMVGADEQYF.

The V call is TRBV5-1, the J call TRBJ2-5, with 7 bases identical to TRBD2. Germline lookup yields CDR1 SGHRS and CDR2 YFSETQ. This CDR3 region has 15 residues. Trimming removed 0 bases from V and 5 bases from J; junction bases left unmatched: 7. CDR3 amino acids: CASSLVGLQAETQYF. CDR3 nucleotide sequence: TGCGCCAGCAGCTTGGTGGGACTACAAGCGGAGACCCAGTACTTC.

A few counts support this clone. The chain recombines TRBV6-1 with TRBJ1-5; no clear D gene. CDR3 size: 13 residues. From germline, CDR1 is MNHNS and CDR2 SASEGT. V dropped 10 bases and J dropped 5 bases, with 15 bases sitting between them. CDR3 amino acids: CAITSSPDQPQHF. The CDR3 bases are TGTGCCATCACCTCGTCTCCGGATCAGCCCCAGCATTTT.

The CDR3 protein is CASSSGLVNNEQFF. Written as DNA, the CDR3 is TGCGCCAGCAGCTCGGGACTAGTTAACAATGAGCAGTTCTTC. This chain links TRBV5-1 with TRBJ2-1; 8 bases line up with TRBD2. The germline gives CDR1 SGHRS, CDR2 YFSETQ. Trimming removed 3 bases from V and 5 bases from J; junction bases left unmatched: 4. This CDR3 spans 14 amino acids.

This clone showed up just a few times. V usage is TRBV2 and J usage is TRBJ2-5, with D perhaps matching TRBD2 (6 bases). The length of the CDR3 is 14 residues. V was clipped by 4 bases and J by 7 bases, with 16 bases between them. CDR1 SNHLY and CDR2 FYNNEI come from the germline V gene. The CDR3 DNA reads TGTGCCAGCAGTGCGGGACTGTATGGGGCGACCCAGTACTTC. Translation gives CASSAGLYGATQYF.

This clone appeared many times. V usage is TRBV7-2 and J usage is TRBJ2-5; D may be TRBD1 or TRBD2 (5 bases each). Trimming stripped 5 bases from V and 4 bases from J, with 20 bases between. CDR1 SGHTA and CDR2 FQGNSA come from the germline V gene. This CDR3 is 16 amino acids long. The CDR3 reads CASSPRDARDPETQYF. The CDR3 region has the DNA TGTGCCAGCAGCCCACGGGACGCTAGAGACCCAGAGACCCAGTACTTC.

This clone was seen a few times. The V call is TRBV30, the J call TRBJ1-5; D not resolved. Per the germline V gene, CDR1 is GTSNPN and CDR2 is SVGIG (reference sequence). Trimming pared 0 bases from V and 7 bases from J, leaving 19 bases between. There are 16 residues in the CDR3. Written as DNA, the CDR3 is TGTGCCTGGAGTGTATTTGGAGTCCCGGACGGGCAGCCCCAGCATTTT. Translation gives CAWSVFGVPDGQPQHF.

This sequence joins TRBV5-1 and TRBJ2-3; D remains unclear. The CDR3 sequence is 14 residues long. With 0 bases removed from V and 3 bases from J, the gap between germline ends came to 8 bases. CDR1 is SGHRS and CDR2 is YFSETQ in the germline V gene. CDR3 sequence reads: CASSLGFPTDTQYF. CDR3 DNA sequence: TGCGCCAGCAGCTTGGGGTTTCCAACAGATACGCAGTATTTT.

In the case of this clone: The sample has other DNA sequences that encode this CDR3 too. The chain couples TRBV7-2 to TRBJ2-7, with 7 bases lining up with TRBD1. Germline lookup yields CDR1 SGHTA and CDR2 FQGNSA. The CDR3 extends over 16 amino acids. V lost 2 bases to trimming and J lost 1 base; unmatched junction nucleotides: 8. The CDR3 region has the DNA TGTGCCAGCAGCTTACCGAGGACAGGCGGGTCCTACGAGCAGTACTTC. It encodes CASSLPRTGGSYEQYF.

This clone appeared a few times. The gene calls are TRBV6-5 and TRBJ2-4, with 12 bases fitting TRBD1. V dropped 7 bases and J dropped 5; count of bases not matched to a gene: 6. Germline CDR1 reads MNHEY; CDR2 reads SVGAGI. This CDR3 is built from 15 residues. The CDR3 nucleotides read TGTGCCAGCAACTCCGGGACAGGGGGCGAAAACATTCAGTACTTC. Translation: CASNSGTGGENIQYF.

This clone was observed at least ten times. V gene TRBV4-1 combines with J gene TRBJ2-7, with 11 bases that match TRBD2. The V and J ends lost 1 base and 3 bases, in that order; junction bases with no gene match: 5. The CDR3 runs 16 residues. CDR1 MGHRA and CDR2 YSYEKL come from the germline V gene. The CDR3 loop reads CASSQGTGTSGYEQYF. Here the CDR3 DNA reads TGCGCCAGCAGCCAAGGCACCGGGACTAGCGGCTACGAGCAGTACTTC.

The genes are TRBV19 and TRBJ2-7, with 12 bases fitting TRBD2. Trimming at V came to 6 bases and at J to 6 bases, leaving 12 bases not matched to a gene. The CDR3 is 16 amino acids. The germline V gene encodes CDR1 LNHDA and CDR2 SQIVND (reference sequence). The CDR3 reads CASSRGLAGTKTEQYF. In DNA form, the CDR3 reads TGTGCCAGTAGCCGGGGACTAGCGGGTACAAAAACCGAGCAGTACTTC.

The rearrangement uses TRBV18 and TRBJ2-5, with unresolved D. Germline CDR1 is KGHSH and CDR2 is LQKENI. The CDR3 has 12 residues. Between the trimmed V and J ends, which lost 5 bases and 4 bases, there was a span of 8 bases. The CDR3 sequence is CASSSPGETQYF. The CDR3 nucleotides read TGTGCCAGCTCATCCCCGGGAGAGACCCAGTACTTC.

CDR3: CASSPNWAVGETQYF. CDR3 DNA sequence: TGCGCCAGCAGCCCCAATTGGGCTGTGGGAGAGACCCAGTACTTC. The chain is built from TRBV5-1 and TRBJ2-5; no firm D call. Germline CDR1 and CDR2: SGHRS and YFSETQ. Trimming took off 4 bases at V and 4 bases at J, with 17 bases between the two ends. CDR3 length: 15 amino acids.

This clone was counted a few times. Different DNA sequences within this sample yield the same CDR3. The chain couples TRBV18 to TRBJ2-7; D ambiguous. The CDR3 is 12 residues long. In germline, CDR1 is KGHSH, CDR2 LQKENI. Trimming shortened V by 5 bases and J by 0 bases, and 5 bases separated the two germline ends. CDR3 loop: CASSDSSYEQYF. The CDR3 DNA sequence: TGTGCCAGCTCAGACTCCTCCTACGAGCAGTACTTC. Combining the CDR3 with reference TRBV18 and TRBJ2-7 gives the whole variable domain NAGVMQNPRHLVRRRGQEARLRCSPMKGHSHVYWYRQLPEEGLKFMVYLQKENIIDESGMPKERFSAEFPKEGPSILRIQQVVRGDSAAYFCASSDSSYEQYFGPGTRLTVT.

This clone showed up many times. The chain links TRBV5-1 to TRBJ1-4, with D perhaps matching TRBD1 (6 bases). Germline assignment: CDR1 SGHRS and CDR2 YFSETQ. The V and J ends lost 3 bases and 4 bases respectively, with 19 bases between them. This CDR3 is 17 amino acids long. CDR3 bases: TGCGCCAGCAGCTCACGGATGAGGACAGATGTTAATGAAAAACTGTTTTTT. Amino acids: CASSSRMRTDVNEKLFF.

This sequence joins TRBV18 and TRBJ2-5; D is possibly TRBD2 (5 bases). Per the germline V gene, CDR1 is KGHSH and CDR2 is LQKENI. The CDR3 has 13 residues. The V gene lost 4 bases and the J gene lost 0 bases, with 6 bases spanning the gap. Written as DNA, the CDR3 is TGTGCCAGCTCACTAGCGAACCAAGAGACCCAGTACTTC. The encoded protein is CASSLANQETQYF.

This clone has more than one count but fewer than ten. This chain uses TRBV7-2 with TRBJ1-6; 8 nucleotides match TRBD1. This CDR3 spans 15 amino acids. Looked up from germline, CDR1 is SGHTA and CDR2 is FQGNSA. Unmatched junction bases numbered 3, after V lost 1 base and J lost 7 bases. The CDR3 bases are TGTGCCAGCAGCTTAGACAGGGGGGGAAATTCACCCCTCCACTTT. Translated, it gives CASSLDRGGNSPLHF.

There are a few counts of this clone. This chain uses TRBV7-2 with TRBJ2-5; 9 bases agree with TRBD1. This CDR3 contains 15 residues. The V gene's germline CDR1 is SGHTA and CDR2 FQGNSA. V gave up 2 bases and J gave up 4 bases; unmatched junction bases: 5. DNA for the CDR3: TGTGCCAGCAGCTTACCGGGACAGGGTGCAGAGACCCAGTACTTC. Translation: CASSLPGQGAETQYF.